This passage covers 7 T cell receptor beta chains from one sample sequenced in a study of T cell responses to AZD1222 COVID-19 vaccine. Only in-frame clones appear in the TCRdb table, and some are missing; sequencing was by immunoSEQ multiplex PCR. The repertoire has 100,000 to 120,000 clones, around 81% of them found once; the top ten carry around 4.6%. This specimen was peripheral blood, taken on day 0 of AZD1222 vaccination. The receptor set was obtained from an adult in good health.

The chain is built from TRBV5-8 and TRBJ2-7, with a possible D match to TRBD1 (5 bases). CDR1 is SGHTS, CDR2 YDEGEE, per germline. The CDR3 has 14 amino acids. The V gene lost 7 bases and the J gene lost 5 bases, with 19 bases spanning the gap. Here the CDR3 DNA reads TGTGCCAGCTTCCTCCAAGGGGCCTTTAACGAGCAGTACTTC. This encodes CASFLQGAFNEQYF.

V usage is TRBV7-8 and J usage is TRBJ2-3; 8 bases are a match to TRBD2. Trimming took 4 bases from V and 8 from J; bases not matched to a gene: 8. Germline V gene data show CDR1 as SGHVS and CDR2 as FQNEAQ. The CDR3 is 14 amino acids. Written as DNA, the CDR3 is TGTGCCAGCAGCTCGGGACTAGTAGTTAGTACGCAGTATTTT. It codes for CASSSGLVVSTQYF.

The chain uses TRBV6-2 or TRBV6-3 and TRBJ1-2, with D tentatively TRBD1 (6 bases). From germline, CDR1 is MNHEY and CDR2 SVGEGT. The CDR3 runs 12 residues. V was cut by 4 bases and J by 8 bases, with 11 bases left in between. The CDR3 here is CASSSWGLGYTF. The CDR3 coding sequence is TGTGCCAGCAGTTCCTGGGGGCTCGGCTACACCTTC.

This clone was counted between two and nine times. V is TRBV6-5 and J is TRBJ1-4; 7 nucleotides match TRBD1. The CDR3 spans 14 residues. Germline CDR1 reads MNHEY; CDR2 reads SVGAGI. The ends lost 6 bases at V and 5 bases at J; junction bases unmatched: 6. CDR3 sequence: CASRGQPLNEKLFF. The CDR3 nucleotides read TGTGCCAGCAGGGGACAGCCACTCAATGAAAAACTGTTTTTT.

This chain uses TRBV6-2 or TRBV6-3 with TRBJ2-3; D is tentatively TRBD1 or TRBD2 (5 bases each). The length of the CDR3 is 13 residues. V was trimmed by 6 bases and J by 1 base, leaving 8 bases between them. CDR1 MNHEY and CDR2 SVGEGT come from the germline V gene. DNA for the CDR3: TGTGCCAGCAGCCGGGACCGCACAGATACGCAGTATTTT. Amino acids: CASSRDRTDTQYF.

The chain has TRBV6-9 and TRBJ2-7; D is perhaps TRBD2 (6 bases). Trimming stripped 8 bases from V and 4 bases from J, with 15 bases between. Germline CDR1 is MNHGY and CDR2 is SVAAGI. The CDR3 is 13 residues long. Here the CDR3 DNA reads TGTGCCAGCGGATCGGGACTGGGGTACGAGCAGTACTTC. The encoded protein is CASGSGLGYEQYF.

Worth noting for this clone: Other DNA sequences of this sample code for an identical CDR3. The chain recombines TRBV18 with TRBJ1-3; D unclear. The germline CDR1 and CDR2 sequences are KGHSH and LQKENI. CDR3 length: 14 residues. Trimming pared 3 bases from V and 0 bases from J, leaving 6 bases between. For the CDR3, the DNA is TGTGCCAGCTCACCCCAAGGCTCTGGAAACACCATATATTTT. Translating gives CASSPQGSGNTIYF.